This T cell receptor beta chain appears in the sequencing data of a study of cytomegalovirus exposure and HLA in healthy donors. The PCR had 60 Vbeta and 13 Jbeta primers. Methods used by the authors: Approximately 11 million of 65 million to 95 million unique TCR beta chains were shared, per a later count. Only in-frame clones appear in the TCRdb table, and some are missing; sequencing was by immunoSEQ multiplex PCR. The D gene and trimming were derived from the DNA, and the V and J assignments and clone size from that table. The sample shows over 150,000 clones, around 72% of them seen only once. Per germline, CDR1 SGHRS and CDR2 YFSETQ. The V and J ends lost 7 bases and 6 bases respectively, with 23 bases between them. The CDR3 is 16 residues long. To note about this clone: Its antigen remains unknown.

Broader study findings: The availability of immune exposure information extended only to CMV serostatus. The authors later linked a missense DCLRE1C variant to TCR beta V- and J-gene trimming.

The receptor comes from a man aged 18 to 29 in good health and CMV-seronegative. The sequenced material came from PBMCs. The chain employs TRBV5-1 and TRBJ2-1; D possibly corresponds to TRBD2 (6 bases). Here the CDR3 DNA reads TGCGCCAGCCTTGGGGAGGAGGGGACGCCTGGCAATGAGCAGTTCTTC. Its translation: CASLGEEGTPGNEQFF. Variable domain in full (rest from reference TRBV5-1 and TRBJ2-1): KAGVTQTPRYLIKTRGQQVTLSCSPISGHRSVSWYQQTPGQGLQFLFEYFSETQRNKGNFPGRFSGRQFSNSRSEMNVSTLELGDSALYLCASLGEEGTPGNEQFFGPGTRLTVL.